A single sample is the source of the 5 T cell receptor beta chains below, sequenced in a study of blood T cell repertoires in COVID-19. Assay used: immunoSEQ multiplex PCR; TCRdb lists only in-frame clones, some missing. The data show fewer than 250,000 clones, with approximately 82% seen just once and approximately 2.9% held by the top ten. The sequenced sample consisted of peripheral blood. These receptors originate from a man in his fifties or sixties with active or convalescent COVID-19.

The chain is built from TRBV25-1 and TRBJ1-1, with 10 bases identical to TRBD1. Germline CDR1 and CDR2: MGHDK and SYGVNS. V was pared by 1 base and J by 2 bases, with 4 bases of the junction left unmatched. The CDR3 covers 16 residues. CDR3 protein: CASSESGTGANTEAFF. The CDR3 DNA reads TGTGCCAGCAGTGAATCGGGGACAGGGGCAAACACTGAAGCTTTCTTT.

This rearrangement joins TRBV6-5 to TRBJ1-1, with TRBD1 identical over 10 bases. The CDR3 totals 14 residues. The V segment lost 6 bases and the J segment 3 bases; nucleotides outside the gene matches: 4. Germline assignment: CDR1 MNHEY and CDR2 SVGAGI. The DNA for the CDR3 is TGTGCCAGCAGGGACGGACAGGGGGACACTGAAGCTTTCTTT. Protein product: CASRDGQGDTEAFF.

The rearrangement uses TRBV19 and TRBJ1-4; 7 nucleotides agree with TRBD1. V was pared by 5 bases and J by 5 bases, with 5 bases of the junction left unmatched. Germline V gene sequence: CDR1 LNHDA, CDR2 SQIVND (reference sequence). This CDR3 spans 14 amino acids. As DNA, the CDR3 is TGTGCCAGTAGTTCAGGGGACAGCAATGAAAAACTGTTTTTT. Residues: CASSSGDSNEKLFF.

The chain has TRBV28 and TRBJ1-5; 7 bases are shared with TRBD1. Germline CDR1 reads MDHEN; CDR2 reads SYDVKM. The CDR3 contains 15 residues. The V gene end was trimmed by 8 bases and the J gene end by 7 bases; junction bases not matched to a gene: 14. CDR3 sequence: CASLKPTGRGQPQHF. The CDR3 DNA sequence: TGTGCCAGCTTAAAACCGACAGGGAGAGGACAGCCCCAGCATTTT.

V and J are TRBV27 and TRBJ1-2; D may be TRBD1 (6 bases). Germline V lookup: CDR1 MNHEY, CDR2 SMNVEV (reference sequence). The CDR3 has 14 residues. With 4 bases removed from V and 4 bases from J, the gap between germline ends came to 13 bases. The CDR3 DNA reads TGTGCCAGCAGTTACGGGGACAACTCCTATGGCTACACCTTC. Amino acids: CASSYGDNSYGYTF.